The entry that follows covers one TCR beta chain sequence. Its specificity is not known. This CDR3 spans 14 amino acids. With 3 bases removed from V and 8 bases from J, the gap between germline ends came to 14 bases. Time point defined: sample taken at primary tumor resection. The donors were some 70 patients with non-small cell lung cancer that was early-stage and untreated. Unique molecular identifiers, one per molecule, were present on every TCR cDNA molecule. Each CDR3 protein is one row after TCRdb ran MiXCR on the 5' RACE reads. This table has some 9,900 distinct CDR3 sequences, 7.5% to 9.5% appearing once. These data come from a study of spatial heterogeneity in lung cancer. Study details: A unique TCR and UMI combination showed up more than ten times in raw reads, on average.

Study-level points and caveats: How many expanded intratumoral alpha and beta TCRs were present tracked the tumor mutation count, which was a count of nonsynonymous mutations.

This sample comprised lung tumor tissue, obtained at surgery. This chain links TRBV12-3 or TRBV12-4 with TRBJ1-3, with D unresolved. The TCR was taken from a male donor with early-stage non-small cell lung cancer. The CDR3 DNA reads as TGTGCCAGCAGTTTCGTAGGACGATGGGACACCATATATTTT. Protein product: CASSFVGRWDTIYF.